Judged by frequency, the clone carrying this T cell receptor beta chain is medium-sized (0.01 to 0.1%). TCRdb reanalyzed the 10x single-cell sequencing reads, giving one entry per CDR3 protein sequence and no DNA. The sample shows around 1,500 distinct CDR3 sequences, and about 10% sits with its ten largest clones. The entry originates in a study of CD8 T cells in cerebrospinal fluid in Alzheimer's disease. Germline-derived CDR1 and CDR2 are MGHRA and YSYEKL. The CDR3 contains 14 residues. Sequencing was performed on cerebrospinal fluid. The receptor was derived from a human donor in good health. The chain employs TRBV4-1 and TRBJ1-5; absent DNA, TCRdb's TRBD1 call cannot be checked. The CDR3 loop reads CASSQALSNQPQHF.